One sample yielded the 10 T cell receptor beta chains listed below, sequenced in a study of blood T cell repertoires in COVID-19. Here immunoSEQ multiplex PCR was the method, and the copy in TCRdb shows in-frame clones only, minus some. Of fewer than 350,000 clones in the sample, about 82% are singletons; the top ten hold about 7%. The sample taken for sequencing was peripheral blood. The receptors were sampled from a human donor in a cohort sampled during active COVID-19.

The chain links TRBV5-1 to TRBJ2-7, with a weak D call TRBD1 (5 bases). The CDR3 has 13 residues. Germline values: CDR1 SGHRS, CDR2 YFSETQ. V was cut by 5 bases and J by 3 bases, with 12 bases left in between. For the CDR3, the DNA is TGCGCCAGCAGTTCCGATCAGGGCTACGAGCAGTACTTC. It yields the protein CASSSDQGYEQYF.

This clone showed up just once. This sequence joins TRBV4-1 and TRBJ2-4; TRBD1 aligns across 8 bases. CDR1 MGHRA and CDR2 YSYEKL come from the germline V gene. V gave up 2 bases and J gave up 0 bases; unmatched junction bases: 18. This CDR3 comprises 21 residues. Written as DNA, the CDR3 is TGCGCCAGCAGCCAACAACCGGGATCCCAGGGGGCCTCAATAGCCAAAAACATTCAGTACTTC. Its translation is CASSQQPGSQGASIAKNIQYF.

The chain is built from TRBV4-2 and TRBJ1-1; TRBD1 matches at 8 bases. This CDR3 comprises 15 residues. With 4 bases clipped from V and 2 bases from J, the junction kept 6 bases outside the gene matches. Germline-derived CDR1 and CDR2 are LGHNA and YNFKEQ. The CDR3 DNA is TGTGCCAGCAGCCTCCCTGGGACAGGAAACACTGAAGCTTTCTTT. This gives the protein CASSLPGTGNTEAFF.

This clone was observed once. The gene calls are TRBV18 and TRBJ2-3, with 9 bases fitting TRBD2. V was clipped by 0 bases and J by 3 bases; unmatched bases: 4. From germline, CDR1 is KGHSH and CDR2 LQKENI. CDR3 length equals 16 residues. DNA of the CDR3: TGTGCCAGCTCACCACCTCGCGGGGGGGTAACAGATACGCAGTATTTT. Protein: CASSPPRGGVTDTQYF.

This sequence joins TRBV27 and TRBJ2-7, with unresolved D. V was shortened by 0 bases and J by 0 bases, with 12 bases between the two germline ends. Per the germline V gene, CDR1 is MNHEY and CDR2 is SMNVEV (reference sequence). The CDR3 length is 16 residues. This chain's CDR3 is CASSLSPGLSSYEQYF. The CDR3, as DNA: TGTGCCAGCAGTTTATCACCGGGTTTAAGCTCCTACGAGCAGTACTTC.

The chain is built from TRBV2 and TRBJ1-1; 8 bases are shared with TRBD1. This CDR3 comprises 13 residues. The V gene end was trimmed by 4 bases and the J gene end by 6 bases; junction bases not matched to a gene: 4. Germline V lookup: CDR1 SNHLY, CDR2 FYNNEI. The CDR3 sequence: CASSADRGAEAFF. CDR3 sequence (DNA): TGTGCCAGCAGTGCCGACAGGGGTGCTGAAGCTTTCTTT. Full variable domain (missing parts from reference TRBV2 and TRBJ1-1): EPEVTQTPSHQVTQMGQEVILRCVPISNHLYFYWYRQILGQKVEFLVSFYNNEISEKSEIFDDQFSVERPDGSNFTLKIRSTKLEDSAMYFCASSADRGAEAFFGQGTRLTVV.

The chain combines TRBV25-1 with TRBJ1-3; TRBD1 aligns across 7 bases. The germline gives CDR1 MGHDK, CDR2 SYGVNS. The CDR3 is 16 residues long. Unmatched junction bases numbered 12, after V lost 3 bases and J lost 7 bases. CDR3 residues: CASSDRSGTDRNTIYF. CDR3 nucleotides: TGTGCCAGCAGTGATAGATCCGGGACAGACCGTAACACCATATATTTT. Based on the CDR3 plus reference TRBV25-1 and TRBJ1-3, the full variable domain is EADIYQTPRYLVIGTGKKITLECSQTMGHDKMYWYQQDPGMELHLIHYSYGVNSTEKGDLSSESTVSRIRTEHFPLTLESARPSHTSQYLCASSDRSGTDRNTIYFGEGSWLTVV.

The chain joins TRBV11-2 to TRBJ1-1; D is ambiguous. The germline CDR1 and CDR2 sequences are SGHAT and FQNNGV. The CDR3 consists of 14 residues. Trimming removed 5 bases from V and 4 bases from J, with 14 bases in between. Here the CDR3 reads CASSTPLGSTEAFF. The DNA for the CDR3 is TGTGCCAGCAGCACACCCCTCGGGAGCACTGAAGCTTTCTTT.

This chain uses TRBV19 with TRBJ1-1; D is undetermined. Trimming removed 7 bases from V and 1 base from J, with 10 bases in between. The CDR3 consists of 13 residues. CDR1 LNHDA and CDR2 SQIVND come from the germline V gene (reference sequence). The chain's CDR3 is CASTLAANTEAFF. DNA of the CDR3: TGTGCCAGTACCCTGGCCGCGAACACTGAAGCTTTCTTT.

The V and J genes are TRBV5-4 and TRBJ2-5; 9 nucleotides agree with TRBD1. The CDR3 is made up of 14 amino acids. After removal of 4 bases from V and 6 bases from J, the junction contained 7 bases not matched to a gene. CDR1 and CDR2 from the germline V gene are SGHNT and YYREEE (reference sequence). The CDR3 protein is CASSRTGGRQTQYF. CDR3 in DNA: TGTGCCAGCAGCAGAACAGGGGGCAGGCAGACCCAGTACTTC.